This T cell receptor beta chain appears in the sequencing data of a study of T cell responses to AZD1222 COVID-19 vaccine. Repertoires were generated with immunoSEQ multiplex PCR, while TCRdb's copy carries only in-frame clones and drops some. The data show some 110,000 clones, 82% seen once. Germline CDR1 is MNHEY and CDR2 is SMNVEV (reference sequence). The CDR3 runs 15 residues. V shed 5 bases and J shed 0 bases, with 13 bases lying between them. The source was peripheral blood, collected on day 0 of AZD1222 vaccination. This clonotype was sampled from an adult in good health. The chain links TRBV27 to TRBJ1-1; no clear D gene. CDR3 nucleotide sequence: TGTGCCAGCAGTGGCAGGACGAACATGAACACTGAAGCTTTCTTT. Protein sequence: CASSGRTNMNTEAFF.